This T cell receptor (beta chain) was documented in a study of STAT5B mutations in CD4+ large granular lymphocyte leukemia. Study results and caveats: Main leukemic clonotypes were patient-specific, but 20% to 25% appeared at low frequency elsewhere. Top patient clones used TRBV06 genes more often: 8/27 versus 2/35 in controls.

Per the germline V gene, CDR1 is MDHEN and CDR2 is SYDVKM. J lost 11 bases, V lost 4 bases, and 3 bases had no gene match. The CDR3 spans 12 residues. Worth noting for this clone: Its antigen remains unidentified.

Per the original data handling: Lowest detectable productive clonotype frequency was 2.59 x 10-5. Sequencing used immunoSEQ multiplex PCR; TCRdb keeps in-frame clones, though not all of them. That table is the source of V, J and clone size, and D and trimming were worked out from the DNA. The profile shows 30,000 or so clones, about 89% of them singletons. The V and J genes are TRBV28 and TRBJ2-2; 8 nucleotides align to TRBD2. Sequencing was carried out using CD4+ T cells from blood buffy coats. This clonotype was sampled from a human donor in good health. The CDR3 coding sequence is TGTGCCAGCAGTTCCGGACTAGCAGAGCTGTTTTTT. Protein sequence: CASSSGLAELFF.